This T cell receptor beta chain was recorded in a study of tumor and adjacent non-tumor tissue in lung cancer. The length of the CDR3 is 11 residues. After removal of 8 bases from V and 10 bases from J, the junction contained 5 bases not matched to a gene. Germline CDR1 and CDR2: ENHRY and SYGVKD. RNA was extracted from bulk tissue without any cell sorting. The library came from three nested PCR rounds adapted from ARM-PCR protocols. TCRdb fed the multiplex PCR reads into MiXCR, producing one record per CDR3 protein. The sample lists about 78,000 distinct CDR3 sequences, over 75% occurring once. The chain is built from TRBV10-3 and TRBJ2-1; 7 bases agree with TRBD1. The clonotype originates from a woman aged 50 to 60 with non-small cell lung cancer. Sequenced material: lung tumor tissue. In DNA, the CDR3 is TGTGCCATCTGCGAGGACAGGGAGCAGTTCTTC. It is translated as CAICEDREQFF.